These 15 T cell receptor beta chains share one sample of origin, sequenced in a study of OX40 agonist ivuxolimab in advanced cancers. Sequenced by immunoSEQ multiplex PCR; TCRdb stores in-frame clones only, minus some. The sample lists approximately 7,500 clones, 65% to 80% seen once, with more than 20% in the top ten. The source was CD4+ or CD8+ T cells sorted from blood, collected in a trial of the OX40 agonist ivuxolimab. The receptors originated from an adult with an advanced solid tumor such as melanoma, head and neck, liver or kidney cancer.

This clone is labeled medium-sized. V is TRBV27 and J is TRBJ2-7; 8 positions match TRBD2. This CDR3 contains 16 residues. Germline loops: CDR1 MNHEY, CDR2 SMNVEV (reference sequence). The trim removed 4 bases at V and 4 bases at J, leaving 12 bases unmatched. CDR3: CASSSSTSGRPYEQYF. The CDR3 region has the DNA TGTGCCAGCAGTTCGTCGACAAGCGGGAGACCTTACGAGCAGTACTTC.

The chain recombines TRBV5-1 with TRBJ2-7; TRBD2 agrees at 8 bases. The CDR3 spans 13 residues. Germline CDR1 reads SGHRS; CDR2 reads YFSETQ. After removal of 7 bases from V and 0 bases from J, the junction contained 3 bases not matched to a gene. As DNA, the CDR3 is TGCGCCAGCGCCGGGACTAGCTCCTACGAGCAGTACTTC. Translation gives CASAGTSSYEQYF.

The chain has TRBV10-3 and TRBJ1-2; 8 bases line up with TRBD1. Germline V CDR1 and CDR2: ENHRY, SYGVKD. J gave up 6 bases and V 3 bases, and 18 bases lay outside the gene matches. The CDR3 covers 18 residues. CDR3 coding DNA: TGTGCCATCAGTGAACGCCCTAGGGGACAGGAAAGAAAGGATGGCTACACCTTC. This codes for CAISERPRGQERKDGYTF.

The chain has TRBV28 and TRBJ2-1; 9 positions agree with TRBD1. Germline lookup yields CDR1 MDHEN and CDR2 SYDVKM. V was clipped by 3 bases and J by 0 bases; unmatched bases: 6. CDR3 size: 17 residues. The CDR3 spells CASSFEQGAGSYNEQFF. For the CDR3, the DNA is TGTGCCAGCAGTTTTGAACAGGGGGCTGGCTCCTACAATGAGCAGTTCTTC.

The rearrangement uses TRBV6-5 and TRBJ2-3; D gene unclear. This CDR3 has 14 residues. Germline V gene data show CDR1 as MNHEY and CDR2 as SVGAGI. The germline V and J ends were trimmed by 5 bases and 8 bases, with 17 bases remaining between them. CDR3 amino acids: CASSETPRGGTQYF. For the CDR3, the DNA is TGTGCCAGCAGTGAAACTCCCCGCGGCGGTACGCAGTATTTT.

V gene TRBV7-9 combines with J gene TRBJ1-5; D not resolved. CDR1 is SEHNR and CDR2 is FQNEAQ in the germline V gene (reference sequence). V was clipped by 8 bases and J by 3 bases, with 11 bases between them. The CDR3 length is 13 residues. The CDR3 DNA follows: TGTGCCAGCGGCCTGGGCCCCAATCAGCCCCAGCATTTT. Its protein is CASGLGPNQPQHF.

The count of this clone is one. CDR3 sequence: CASSTKRGYEQYF. The CDR3 bases are TGTGCCAGCAGCACAAAAAGGGGGTACGAGCAGTACTTC. The chain combines TRBV6-6 with TRBJ2-7, with a tentative D call TRBD1 (6 bases). Trimming removed 6 bases from V and 4 bases from J, with 13 bases in between. Germline V gives CDR1 MNHNY, CDR2 SVGAGI (reference sequence). The CDR3 totals 13 residues.

This clone rates as large. This chain connects TRBV9 to TRBJ1-2, with TRBD1 as a possible D gene (6 bases). Per germline, CDR1 SGDLS and CDR2 YYNGEE. The CDR3 is made up of 14 amino acids. The ends were cut back, 2 bases at V and 4 bases at J, with 12 bases in the middle. The CDR3 DNA sequence: TGTGCCAGCAGCGTGGGAGGGGGTAGCTATGGCTACACCTTC. Its translation: CASSVGGGSYGYTF.

This clone was seen only a few times. The V call is TRBV7-2, the J call TRBJ2-7, with D possibly TRBD1 on 5 matching bases. CDR3 size: 14 residues. Deletions cut 5 bases from V and 0 bases from J, with 11 bases between. The germline gives CDR1 SGHTA, CDR2 FQGNSA. The CDR3 sequence: CASSPGDSSYEQYF. The DNA of the CDR3 is TGTGCCAGCAGCCCCGGCGACAGCTCCTACGAGCAGTACTTC. The whole variable domain, remainder taken from reference TRBV7-2 and TRBJ2-7, is GAGVSQSPSNKVTEKGKDVELRCDPISGHTALYWYRQSLGQGLEFLIYFQGNSAPDKSGLPSDRFSAERTGGSVSTLTIQRTQQEDSAVYLCASSPGDSSYEQYFGPGTRLTVT.

This chain uses TRBV4-2 with TRBJ2-7, with D hard to call. The CDR3 is 16 residues long. CDR1 LGHNA and CDR2 YNFKEQ come from the germline V gene. Trimming removed 2 bases at V and 3 bases at J, with 17 bases between. CDR3 nucleotides: TGTGCCAGCAGCCAATTCTCGACATTTACCGACTACGAGCAGTACTTC. It codes for CASSQFSTFTDYEQYF.

This chain joins TRBV9 and TRBJ2-7; 10 bases align to TRBD2. CDR1 and CDR2 (germline): SGDLS, YYNGEE. The trim removed 4 bases at V and 7 bases at J, leaving 8 bases unmatched. This CDR3 contains 14 residues. The DNA of the CDR3 is TGTGCCAGCAGCCCCAGCGGGGGGGCGTGGGAGCAGTACTTC. Residues: CASSPSGGAWEQYF.

The V and J genes are TRBV7-8 and TRBJ1-5, with TRBD1 as a possible D gene (5 bases). Trimming took 3 bases from V and 0 from J, leaving 9 bases between them. The germline gives CDR1 SGHVS, CDR2 FQNEAQ. The CDR3 is 15 residues long. CDR3 sequence reads: CASSFRVGSNQPQHF. The CDR3 DNA reads as TGTGCCAGCAGCTTCAGGGTTGGTAGCAATCAGCCCCAGCATTTT.

This chain uses TRBV30 with TRBJ1-5; D remains ambiguous. V was shortened by 1 base and J by 4 bases, with 8 bases between the two germline ends. The CDR3 runs 13 residues. Looked up from germline, CDR1 is GTSNPN and CDR2 is SVGIG (reference sequence). CDR3 amino acids: CAWSGWENQPQHF. DNA of the CDR3: TGTGCCTGGAGTGGCTGGGAAAATCAGCCCCAGCATTTT.

This clone has a handful of counts. The genes are TRBV9 and TRBJ1-2; D gene uncertain. Germline V gene sequence: CDR1 SGDLS, CDR2 YYNGEE. V lost 3 bases and J 6 bases, leaving 18 bases between the germline ends. The CDR3 loop spans 15 amino acids. The CDR3 sequence is CASSDQPPGTHGYTF. CDR3 DNA: TGTGCCAGCAGCGACCAGCCGCCGGGAACCCATGGCTACACCTTC.

CDR3: CASSHGPNQPQHF. In nucleotides, the CDR3 is TGCGCCAGCAGCCACGGACCCAATCAGCCCCAGCATTTT. The genes are TRBV4-1 and TRBJ1-5; D remains ambiguous. The germline gives CDR1 MGHRA, CDR2 YSYEKL. Trimming took 3 bases from V and 3 from J, leaving 6 bases between them. The CDR3 contains 13 residues.